This T cell receptor beta chain was captured in a study of blood T cell repertoires in COVID-19. Study-level background: The samples span acute and convalescent COVID-19 from the United States, Italy and Spain. In each case, the material was cDNA or gDNA derived from T cells, B-cell-depleted T cells, or PBMCs.

With V trimmed by 5 bases and J by 3 bases, 9 bases remained unmatched. There are 16 residues in the CDR3. Germline V CDR1 and CDR2: SGHAT, FQNNGV. This clone occurred once. Study processing details: By means of reference gene primer amplification, nucleated cell counts were estimated. Sequencing was performed with immunoSEQ multiplex PCR; in TCRdb, only in-frame clones are kept and a portion is missing. D and trimming were read from the DNA, whereas the V and J calls and clone size are those reported in that table. The sample contains some 61,000 clones, 86% of which appear only once. The clonotype was recovered from a man younger than 45 with acute or convalescent COVID-19. The rearrangement links TRBV11-2 to TRBJ1-4, with TRBD1 identical over 7 bases. The sequencing sample was made of peripheral blood. The CDR3 reads CASSPVRGLANEKLFF. For the CDR3, the DNA is TGTGCCAGCAGCCCAGTTAGGGGGCTGGCTAATGAAAAACTGTTTTTT.